This T cell receptor beta chain was obtained from a study of T cell responses to AZD1222 COVID-19 vaccine. V was shortened by 6 bases and J by 2 bases, with 17 bases between the two germline ends. Germline loops: CDR1 SNHLY, CDR2 FYNNEI. This CDR3 has 15 amino acids. Clones were read by immunoSEQ multiplex PCR, and TCRdb kept only the in-frame ones, dropping some. Of hundreds of thousands of clones listed, 90% to 95% are singletons. Details on this clone: Its antigen is unknown.

The study, taken as a whole, reports: Seropositivity was recorded at baseline in only five to seven AZD1222 recipients. Breadth and depth of Spike-specific TCRs rose after two AZD1222 doses. Targets within unmutated variant regions were reportedly found for nearly half of spike-specific TCRs. The donors showed a predominance of white British ancestry and of females, with possible underestimation of clonal diversity.

The rearrangement uses TRBV2 and TRBJ2-7; tentative D call: TRBD1 (6 bases). The sequencing here drew on peripheral blood, taken 28 days after the second AZD1222 dose. The sequence came from an adult who received the AZD1222 COVID-19 vaccine. The CDR3 region has the DNA TGTGCCAGCAGGGGAGACAGGACTTACGCCTACGAGCAGTACTTC. It is translated as CASRGDRTYAYEQYF.